The present T cell receptor beta chain was sequenced within a study of cytomegalovirus exposure and HLA in healthy donors (dated by TCRdb to between 2016 and 2019). Looking at the study overall: In an earlier analysis of approximately 500 of the donors, approximately 260 Gb of sequence data and 90 million to 120 million unique TCR beta sequences from about 180 million T cells were reported. An early release that covered some 630 HLA-typed donors contained approximately 300 gigabases of sequencing data and 85 million to 100 million unique TCR sequences. The genetic ancestry cluster associated with self-reported Caucasian donors included over 65% of the 398 genotyped donors. The study aimed to test whether signatures of past pathogen exposure could be identified by cataloging public T cell receptors. The study profiled the T cell repertoires of 500 to 800 subjects by immunosequencing and related them to cytomegalovirus serostatus. Along with the approximately 700-subject first cohort, a separate validation cohort of 120 different subjects was used. To predict cytomegalovirus infection status, the study brought together high-throughput TCR immunosequencing, statistical association of individual TCRs with disease status, and machine learning. To study patterns of TCR occurrence, a later analysis re-analyzed previously published TCR beta repertoires from 500 to 850 donors and added high-resolution HLA genotyping. The later analysis used no new phenotypic data to find candidate immune exposures, relying instead on TCR beta sequences and their occurrence across donors. In an earlier analysis of 500 to 650 of the donors, high-throughput TCR beta sequencing was used to judge whether each TCR beta V gene segment behaved as functional or pseudogenic. Donor age, sex, ethnicity and CMV serostatus were compiled alongside the repertoire data. A later genetic analysis used genome-wide SNP genotypes for about three fifths of the 666 donors, treating that subset as a discovery cohort. All discovery cohort repertoires had been generated using a single sequencing platform. Class I and class II HLA loci were covered by the typing at four-digit resolution. The number of donors typed differed by locus, with about 629-630 for A, B, C, DRB1 and DQB1, more than 500 for DQA1, 600 to 610 for DPA1, and about 450 for DPB1. Roughly 5 DR-DQ haplotypes were handled as single units for association and clustering, since linkage in the cohort was strong. Across 398 genotyped donors of the cohort, an average of about 240,000 unique TCR beta nucleotide sequences per donor were sequenced, and around 19% of those sequences were non-productive. The research as a whole found: An earlier analysis of approximately 530 of the donors showed that most TCR beta V segments appeared in productive rearrangements either about 90% or about 30% of the time, which broadly matched IMGT annotations. The study listed over 150 TCR beta chains as associated with cytomegalovirus. The authors suggested that the approach could potentially be generalized to other disease states and immunological phenotypes. For the cohort, immune exposure information was limited to CMV serostatus. A later genetic analysis reported fewer N-insertions in productive TCRs among donors in an Asian-associated ancestry cluster than the roughly 620-donor mean. Most TCR sequences were observed very rarely across donors, whereas some public TCRs were present in many individuals. Correlated functional status among segregating V segments might reflect linkage disequilibrium, but an unknown experimental factor could not be ruled out. In a later analysis, HLA-associated TCR beta chains were found to be more clonally expanded and to have lower generation probabilities than equally common non-associated chains. Sequencing depth was assumed to be roughly uniform across donors in the presence/absence analyses, though that assumption may not hold. In a later analysis, the rate of TCR association differed among HLA loci, with DRB1 alleles having the most associated TCRs and HLA-C alleles having the fewest. The sequencing pipeline was judged likely to have produced a cluster of highly shared sequence variants as a technical artifact. According to a later analysis, parvovirus B19, influenza, CMV and Epstein-Barr virus appeared linked to several top co-occurrence clusters. A further reported finding was that TCR beta sequences accurately predicted the HLA-A and HLA-B alleles for most subjects in the first cohort. Only TCR beta chains were sequenced in this cohort, and the absence of alpha or paired-chain data limited detectable features. A few of the identified cytomegalovirus-associated TCR beta chains were confirmed in vitro to be specific for cytomegalovirus antigens. In both the original and validation cohorts, the classifier was reported to diagnose cytomegalovirus status with high specificity and sensitivity. In a later analysis, around 17,000 TCR beta sequences were associated with specific HLA alleles at a false discovery rate of 0.05. Strong co-occurrence of HLA alleles, especially DR and DQ, made assigning TCR associations to individual alleles difficult. In a later genetic analysis, a missense DCLRE1C variant was associated with V-gene and J-gene trimming of TCR beta chains, and the association was replicated in an independent cohort. Some IMGT-functional V segments, including TRBV6-2 and TRBV6-3, could not be distinguished by the 87-base-pair reads and were therefore excluded. In a later analysis, most CMV-associated TCR beta chains were found to appear HLA-restricted, with HLA associations seemingly driven largely by CMV exposure. Because counts were too low, approximately 15 rarely observed V segments, including chromosome 9 orphons, were excluded from the earlier analysis of several hundred of the donors. Because HLA typing was missing for some donors at each locus, association tests included only the typed subset.

Of note for this clone: Its antigen specificity is not known. No much larger clone is present one base from it, and per-base qualities are unavailable.

The library relied on the immunoSEQ multiplex PCR assay. For the multiplex PCR, a mixture combining 60 forward primers for TCR Vbeta segments and 13 reverse primers for TCR Jbeta segments was used. A multiplex PCR assay on genomic DNA amplified the CDR3 region of rearranged TCR beta genes. The Illumina HiSeq System was used to sequence the amplified TCR beta libraries as 87-base-pair reads. From the authors' description of their analysis: In a later analysis, 80 million or so unique TCR beta chains were counted across the roughly 610 repertoires, and around 10 million of these chains were shared by at least two donors. To remove PCR and sequencing errors, raw reads were error-corrected and collapsed into unique sequences using a nearest-neighbor algorithm that merged closely related sequences. To assign V, D and J gene segments, CDR3 sequences were aligned to IMGT reference sequences. For a sequence to be retained, at least a six-nucleotide match to both a V gene segment and a J gene segment was required. A rearrangement was called productive if the CDR3 had no stop codons and remained in frame with V and J, and every other rearrangement was called non-productive. CDR3 was defined by IMGT convention, running from the second conserved V-encoded cysteine to the conserved J-encoded phenylalanine. In an earlier analysis of more than 550 of the donors, sequences lacking an unambiguous match to a single V gene segment were excluded. In an earlier analysis of approximately 590 of the donors, V segments were called functional above 56.7% productive rearrangements and were called segregating when the between-donor standard deviation exceeded 5%. A statistical classification framework was developed to diagnose cytomegalovirus status using the catalog of TCR beta chain sequences. In a later analysis, V and J genes were assigned by comparing TCR nucleotide sequences against IMGT/GENE-DB human TR gene sequences. A later analysis assigned CDR3 sequences and most-parsimonious VDJ recombination scenarios with the TCRdist pipeline. In a later analysis, each TCR beta chain was defined by its CDR3 amino acid sequence together with its V-gene family, and reads without a unique V-gene family were excluded. As a way to deal with suspected cross-contamination and a sequencing artifact, a later analysis dropped under 600 nucleotide sequences that were highly shared and had low generation probability. For each public chain, a later analysis derived a clonal expansion index from normalized ranks of inferred template counts within each repertoire. In a later analysis, generation probabilities were computed using a VDJ recombination model fitted to out-of-frame rearrangements, and the results were checked against IGoR. Hypergeometric tests were used in a later analysis to score TCR-TCR, TCR-HLA and TCR-CMV co-occurrence, with a repertoire-size bias correction applied to the TCR pairs. In a later analysis, false discovery rates were estimated by permuting HLA or CMV assignments 20 times. In a later analysis, co-occurring TCRs were grouped with DBSCAN, and TCRdist sequence similarity was added when clustering was performed within HLA-allele-positive subsets. Repertoires with fewer than 30,000 or more than 120,000 public chains, plus five repertoires with anomalous nucleotide sharing, were excluded from co-occurrence clustering. TCRdb re-hosts the immuneACCESS table, in-frame sequences only. Its copies lack some clones; in the studies checked, an unresolved V gene accounts for under half of them, and the cause for the rest is not known. V and J calls and clone size are copied from that table; D and trimming were computed from the DNA. Across this sample there are about 140,000 clones, with just under 85% seen only once. Approximately 1.3% of the sample is in the top ten clones.

The germline V gene encodes CDR1 SGHNT and CDR2 YYREEE (reference sequence). At the junction V is shortened by 0 bases and J by 6 bases; bases outside the gene matches: 11. Its CDR3 holds 16 amino acids, cysteine through phenylalanine. The DNA shown is the 48-base CDR3, in frame from base 1. The cohort comprised under 700 healthy bone marrow donors. At the time of sampling, every cohort member was nominally healthy, though immune exposures that went unrecorded were likely present. The donor tested CMV seropositive, placing the donor among the approximately 290 seropositive members of the cohort. Each donor provided a peripheral blood sample, and peripheral blood mononuclear cells were used for TCR beta sequencing. The Qiagen DNeasy Blood Extraction Kit was used to extract genomic DNA from the blood cell samples.

Sequenced sample: PBMCs. The chain is assembled from TRBV5-4 and TRBJ1-1, with 7 bases aligning to TRBD1. The source of this sequence is a young man in good health and CMV-seropositive. The CDR3: CASSLEGTALWAEAFF. Here is the DNA: TGTGCCAGCAGCTTGGAGGGGACAGCCCTGTGGGCTGAAGCTTTCTTT.